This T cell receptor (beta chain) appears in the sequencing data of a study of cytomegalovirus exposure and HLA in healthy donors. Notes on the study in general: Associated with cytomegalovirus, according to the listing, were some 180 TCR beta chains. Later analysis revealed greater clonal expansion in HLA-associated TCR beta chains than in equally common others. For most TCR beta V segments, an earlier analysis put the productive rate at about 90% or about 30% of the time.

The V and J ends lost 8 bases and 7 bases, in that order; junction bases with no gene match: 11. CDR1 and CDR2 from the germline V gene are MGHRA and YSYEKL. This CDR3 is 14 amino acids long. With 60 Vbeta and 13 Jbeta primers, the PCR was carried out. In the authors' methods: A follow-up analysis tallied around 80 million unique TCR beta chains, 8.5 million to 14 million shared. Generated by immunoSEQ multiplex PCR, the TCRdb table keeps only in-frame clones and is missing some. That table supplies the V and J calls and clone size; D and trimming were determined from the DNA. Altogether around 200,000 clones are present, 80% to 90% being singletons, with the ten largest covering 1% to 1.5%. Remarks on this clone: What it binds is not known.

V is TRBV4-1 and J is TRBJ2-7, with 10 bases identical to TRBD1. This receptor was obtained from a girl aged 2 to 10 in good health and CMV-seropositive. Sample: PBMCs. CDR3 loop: CASQRQGATGEQYF. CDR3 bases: TGCGCCAGCCAGCGACAGGGGGCGACTGGTGAGCAGTACTTC.